A single T cell receptor beta chain is shown here with its context. What it binds is not known. The germline V gene has CDR1 SGHTA and CDR2 FQGNSA. With 1 base removed from V and 1 base from J, the gap between germline ends came to 8 bases. This CDR3 comprises 15 residues. These data belong to a study of cytomegalovirus exposure and HLA in healthy donors. Overall study findings and caveats: Cytomegalovirus-associated status was assigned to some 180 TCR beta chains.

PCR amplification relied on 60 Vbeta primers (plus 13 Jbeta primers). The method was immunoSEQ multiplex PCR; TCRdb's version includes in-frame clones alone and lacks a portion of them. The sample holds roughly 76,000 clones, roughly 89% seen once. This receptor was taken from a woman between 25 and 40 years old in good health and CMV-seronegative. The chain links TRBV7-2 to TRBJ2-1; D might be TRBD2 (6 bases). Sequencing used PBMCs. This CDR3 reads CASSLGRASYNEQFF. The CDR3, as DNA: TGTGCCAGCAGCTTAGGGAGGGCGTCCTACAATGAGCAGTTCTTC.